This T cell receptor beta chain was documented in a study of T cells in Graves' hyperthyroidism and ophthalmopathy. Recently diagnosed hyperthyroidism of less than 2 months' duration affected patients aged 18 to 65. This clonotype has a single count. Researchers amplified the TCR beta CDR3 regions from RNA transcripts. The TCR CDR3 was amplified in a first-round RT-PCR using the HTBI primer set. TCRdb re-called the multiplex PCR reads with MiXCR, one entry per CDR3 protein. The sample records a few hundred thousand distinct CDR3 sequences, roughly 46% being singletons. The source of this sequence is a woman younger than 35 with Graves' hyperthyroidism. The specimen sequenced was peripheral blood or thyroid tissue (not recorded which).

The chain's CDR3 is CASSFRRGQGTGQPQHF. DNA of the CDR3: TGTGCCAGCAGTTTCAGAAGGGGACAGGGTACGGGTCAGCCCCAGCATTTT. The chain joins TRBV12-3 or TRBV12-4 to TRBJ1-5; 9 positions agree with TRBD1. CDR3 size: 17 residues. With V trimmed by 3 bases and J by 6 bases, 12 bases remained unmatched.